The rows below give T cell receptor beta chains drawn from one sample of a study of blood T cell repertoires in COVID-19. Profiling relied on immunoSEQ multiplex PCR, and the TCRdb table lists in-frame clones only, not all of them. The sample has 260,000 or so clones; nearly 90% are singletons. Specimen: peripheral blood. The receptors originated from a man younger than 35 with active or convalescent COVID-19. CDR3s include the opening cysteine and the closing phenylalanine or tryptophan. The D gene is left open where the match is weak. Size is omitted from some rows. Given values are once, few, many or a class for expanded clones.

V gene	clone size	J gene	D gene	CDR3 protein	CDR3 DNA
TRBV19	NA	TRBJ1-3	NA	CATTYDSSGNTIYF	TGTGCCACGACCTATGACAGCTCTGGAAACACCATATATTTT
TRBV7-9	NA	TRBJ1-2	NA	CASSLVGQPMDGYTF	TGTGCCAGCAGCTTAGTCGGACAGCCTATGGACGGCTACACCTTC
TRBV15	once	TRBJ1-2	TRBD1	CATSTGGIDYGYTF	TGTGCCACCAGCACAGGGGGCATAGACTATGGCTACACCTTC
TRBV29-1	NA	TRBJ1-1	NA	CSVKEGEAFF	TGCAGCGTCAAAGAGGGTGAAGCTTTCTTT
TRBV5-4	NA	TRBJ2-7	TRBD1	CASSSLGMGQGIHEQYF	TGTGCCAGCAGCTCCTTGGGCATGGGACAGGGGATCCACGAGCAGTACTTC
TRBV3-1/TRBV3-2	NA	TRBJ1-4	TRBD1	CASSQGTGQNEKLFF	TGTGCCAGCAGCCAAGGGACAGGTCAAAATGAAAAACTGTTTTTT
TRBV12-2	NA	TRBJ2-7	NA	CASRCGPFLSYEQYF	TGTGCAAGTCGCTGCGGGCCGTTCCTCTCCTACGAGCAGTACTTC
TRBV6-5	NA	TRBJ1-1	NA	CASRLTSGDTEAFF	TGTGCCAGCAGGCTGACATCGGGGGACACTGAAGCTTTCTTT
TRBV29-1	NA	TRBJ2-7	NA	CSVSGAPPYEQYF	TGCAGCGTATCAGGGGCACCTCCCTACGAGCAGTACTTC
TRBV18	NA	TRBJ2-5	NA	CASSSTPQGQETQYF	TGTGCCAGCTCATCCACCCCTCAGGGACAAGAGACCCAGTACTTC